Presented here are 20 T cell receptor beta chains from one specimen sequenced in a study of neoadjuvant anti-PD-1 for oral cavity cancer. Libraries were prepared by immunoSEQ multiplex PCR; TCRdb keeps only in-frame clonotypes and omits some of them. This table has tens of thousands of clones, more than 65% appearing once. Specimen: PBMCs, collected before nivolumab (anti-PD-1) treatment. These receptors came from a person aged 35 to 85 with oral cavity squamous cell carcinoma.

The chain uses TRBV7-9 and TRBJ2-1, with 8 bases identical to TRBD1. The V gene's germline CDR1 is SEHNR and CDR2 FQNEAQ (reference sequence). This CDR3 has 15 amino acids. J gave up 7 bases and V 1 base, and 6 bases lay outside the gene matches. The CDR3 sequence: CASSLGQGAWNEQFF. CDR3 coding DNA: TGTGCCAGCAGCTTAGGTCAGGGGGCGTGGAATGAGCAGTTCTTC.

This CDR3 reads CASRPLSPPGTGSVTIYF. The CDR3 coding sequence is TGTGCCAGCAGACCCCTTTCCCCCCCCGGGACAGGGAGTGTTACCATATATTTT. The chain employs TRBV28 and TRBJ1-3; TRBD1 aligns across 9 bases. J gave up 10 bases and V 6 bases, and 22 bases lay outside the gene matches. The CDR3 sequence is 18 residues long. Per germline, CDR1 MDHEN and CDR2 SYDVKM.

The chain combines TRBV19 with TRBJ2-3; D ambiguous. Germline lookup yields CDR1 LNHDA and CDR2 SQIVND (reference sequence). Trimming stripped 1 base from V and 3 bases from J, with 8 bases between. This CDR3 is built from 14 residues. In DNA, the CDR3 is TGTGCCAGTAGTATAGGGTCCTCTACAGATACGCAGTATTTT. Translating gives CASSIGSSTDTQYF.

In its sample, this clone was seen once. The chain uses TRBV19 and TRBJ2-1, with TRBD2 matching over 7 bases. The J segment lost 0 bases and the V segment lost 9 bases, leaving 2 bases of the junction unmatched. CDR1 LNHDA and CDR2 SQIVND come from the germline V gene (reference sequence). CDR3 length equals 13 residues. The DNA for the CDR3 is TGTGCCAGCCAGCGGGACTCCTACAATGAGCAGTTCTTC. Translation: CASQRDSYNEQFF.

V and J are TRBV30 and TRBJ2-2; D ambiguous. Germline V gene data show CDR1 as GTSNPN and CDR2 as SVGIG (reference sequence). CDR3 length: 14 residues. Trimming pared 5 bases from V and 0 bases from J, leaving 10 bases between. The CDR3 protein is CAWARIANTGELFF. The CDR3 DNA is TGTGCCTGGGCTAGGATTGCGAACACCGGGGAGCTGTTTTTT.

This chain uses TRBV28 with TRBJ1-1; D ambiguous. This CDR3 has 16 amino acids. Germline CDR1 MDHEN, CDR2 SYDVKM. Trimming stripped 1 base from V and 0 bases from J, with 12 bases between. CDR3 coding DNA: TGTGCCAGCAGTTTATTGGCGGAGGGTTTGAACACTGAAGCTTTCTTT. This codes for CASSLLAEGLNTEAFF.

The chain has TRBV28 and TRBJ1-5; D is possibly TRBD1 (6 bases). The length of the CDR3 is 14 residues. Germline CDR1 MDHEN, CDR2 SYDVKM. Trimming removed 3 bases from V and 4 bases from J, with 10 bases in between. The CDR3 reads CASSLGHPNQPQHF. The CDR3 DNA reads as TGTGCCAGCAGTTTGGGACACCCTAATCAGCCCCAGCATTTT.

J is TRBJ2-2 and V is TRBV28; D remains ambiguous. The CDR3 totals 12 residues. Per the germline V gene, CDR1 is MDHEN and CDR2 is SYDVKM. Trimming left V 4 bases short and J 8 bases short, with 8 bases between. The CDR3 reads CASSSSVGELFF. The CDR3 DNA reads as TGTGCCAGCAGTTCCTCGGTGGGGGAGCTGTTTTTT.

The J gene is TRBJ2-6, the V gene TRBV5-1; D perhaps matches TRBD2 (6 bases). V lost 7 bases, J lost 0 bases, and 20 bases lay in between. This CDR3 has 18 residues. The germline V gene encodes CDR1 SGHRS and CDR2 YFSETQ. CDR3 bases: TGCGCCAGCTCCCGGGGCGGGGTTGACTCCTCTGGGGCCAACGTCCTGACTTTC. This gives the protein CASSRGGVDSSGANVLTF.

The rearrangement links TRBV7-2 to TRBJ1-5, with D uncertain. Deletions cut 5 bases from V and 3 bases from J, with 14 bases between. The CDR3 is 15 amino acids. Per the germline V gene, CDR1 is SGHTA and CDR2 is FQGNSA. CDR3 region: CASSPSWGFNQPQHF. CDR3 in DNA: TGTGCCAGCAGCCCTAGTTGGGGTTTCAATCAGCCCCAGCATTTT.

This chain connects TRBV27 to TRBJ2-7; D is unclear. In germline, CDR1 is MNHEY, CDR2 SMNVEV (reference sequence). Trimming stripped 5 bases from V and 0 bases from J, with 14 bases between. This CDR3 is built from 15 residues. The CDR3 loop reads CASSPRRVGSYEQYF. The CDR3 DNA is TGTGCCAGCAGTCCTCGAAGGGTCGGCTCCTACGAGCAGTACTTC.

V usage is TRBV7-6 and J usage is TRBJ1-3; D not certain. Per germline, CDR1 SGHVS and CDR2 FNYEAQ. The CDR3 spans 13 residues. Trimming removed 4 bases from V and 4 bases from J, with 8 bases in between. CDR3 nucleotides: TGTGCCAGCAGCTCTGGAGGGGGAAACACCATATATTTT. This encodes CASSSGGGNTIYF.

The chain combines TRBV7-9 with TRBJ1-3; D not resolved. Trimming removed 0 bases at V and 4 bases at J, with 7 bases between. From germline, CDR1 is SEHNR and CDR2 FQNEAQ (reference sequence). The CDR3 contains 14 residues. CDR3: CASSLAHGGNTIYF. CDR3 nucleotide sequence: TGTGCCAGCAGCTTAGCGCACGGAGGAAACACCATATATTTT. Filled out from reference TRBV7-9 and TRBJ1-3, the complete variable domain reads DTGVSQNPRHKITKRGQNVTFRCDPISEHNRLYWYRQTLGQGPEFLTYFQNEAQLEKSRLLSDRFSAERPKGSFSTLEIQRTEQGDSAMYLCASSLAHGGNTIYFGEGSWLTVV.

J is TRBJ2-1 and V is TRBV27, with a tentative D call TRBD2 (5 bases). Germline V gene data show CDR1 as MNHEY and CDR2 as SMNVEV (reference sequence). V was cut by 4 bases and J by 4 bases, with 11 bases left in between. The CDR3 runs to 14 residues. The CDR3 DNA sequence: TGTGCCAGCAGTTCCCCTGGACTGTACAATGAGCAGTTCTTC. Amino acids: CASSSPGLYNEQFF.

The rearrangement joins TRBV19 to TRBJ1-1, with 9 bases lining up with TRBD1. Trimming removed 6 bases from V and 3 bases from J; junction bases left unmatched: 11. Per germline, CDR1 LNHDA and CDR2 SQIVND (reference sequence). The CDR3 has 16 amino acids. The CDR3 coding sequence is TGTGCCAGTAGATGGACAGGGGCCTTCCAGCACACTGAAGCTTTCTTT. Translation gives CASRWTGAFQHTEAFF.

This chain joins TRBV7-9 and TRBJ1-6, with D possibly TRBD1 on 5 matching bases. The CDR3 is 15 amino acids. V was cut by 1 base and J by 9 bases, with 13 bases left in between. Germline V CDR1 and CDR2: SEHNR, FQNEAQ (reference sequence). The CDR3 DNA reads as TGTGCCAGCAGCTTAGGGCGGGGCGGGGGTTCACCCCTCCACTTT. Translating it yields CASSLGRGGGSPLHF.

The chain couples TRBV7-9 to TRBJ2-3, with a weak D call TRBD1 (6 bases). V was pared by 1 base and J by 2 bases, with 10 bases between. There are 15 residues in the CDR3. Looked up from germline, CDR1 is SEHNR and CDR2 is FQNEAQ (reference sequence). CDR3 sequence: CASSLEGGTTDTQYF. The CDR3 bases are TGTGCCAGCAGCTTAGAAGGGGGAACCACAGATACGCAGTATTTT.

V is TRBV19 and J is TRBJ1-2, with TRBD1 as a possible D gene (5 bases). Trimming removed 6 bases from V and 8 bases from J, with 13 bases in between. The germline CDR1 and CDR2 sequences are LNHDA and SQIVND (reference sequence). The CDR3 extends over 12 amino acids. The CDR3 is CASSPGFYGYTF. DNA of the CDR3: TGTGCCAGTAGCCCAGGGTTCTACGGCTACACCTTC.

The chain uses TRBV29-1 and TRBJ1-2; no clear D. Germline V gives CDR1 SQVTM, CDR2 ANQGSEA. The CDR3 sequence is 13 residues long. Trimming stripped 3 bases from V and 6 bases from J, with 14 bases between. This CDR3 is CSVEGKAAHGYTF. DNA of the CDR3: TGCAGCGTTGAGGGCAAGGCAGCTCATGGCTACACCTTC. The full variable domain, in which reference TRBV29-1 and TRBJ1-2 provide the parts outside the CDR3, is SAVISQKPSRDICQRGTSLTIQCQVDSQVTMMFWYRQQPGQSLTLIATANQGSEATYESGFVIDKFPISRPNLTFSTLTVSNMSPEDSSIYLCSVEGKAAHGYTFGSGTRLTVV.

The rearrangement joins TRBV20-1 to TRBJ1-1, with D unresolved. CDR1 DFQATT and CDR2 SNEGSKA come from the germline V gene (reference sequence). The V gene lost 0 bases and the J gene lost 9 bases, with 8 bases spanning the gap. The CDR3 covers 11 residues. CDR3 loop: CSARDDGQAFF. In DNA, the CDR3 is TGCAGTGCTAGAGATGACGGGCAAGCTTTCTTT.